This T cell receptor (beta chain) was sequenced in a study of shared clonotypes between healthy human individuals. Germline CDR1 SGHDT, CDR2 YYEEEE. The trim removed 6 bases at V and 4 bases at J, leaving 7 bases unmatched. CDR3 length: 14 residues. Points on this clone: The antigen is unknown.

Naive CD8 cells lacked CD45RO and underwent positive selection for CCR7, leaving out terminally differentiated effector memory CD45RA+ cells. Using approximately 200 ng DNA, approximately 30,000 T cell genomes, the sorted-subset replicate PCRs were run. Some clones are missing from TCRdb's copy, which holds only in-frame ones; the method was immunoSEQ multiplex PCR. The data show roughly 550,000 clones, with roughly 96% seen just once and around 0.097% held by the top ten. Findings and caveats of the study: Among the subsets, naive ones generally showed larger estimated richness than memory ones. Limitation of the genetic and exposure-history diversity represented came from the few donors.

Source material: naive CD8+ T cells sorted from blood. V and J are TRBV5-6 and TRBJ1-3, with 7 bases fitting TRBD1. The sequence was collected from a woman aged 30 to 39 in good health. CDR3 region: CASNYGTEGNTIYF. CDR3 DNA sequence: TGTGCCAGCAACTACGGGACAGAAGGAAACACCATATATTTT. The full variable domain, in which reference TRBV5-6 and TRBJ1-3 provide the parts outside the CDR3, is DAGVTQSPTHLIKTRGQQVTLRCSPKSGHDTVSWYQQALGQGPQFIFQYYEEEERQRGNFPDRFSGHQFPNYSSELNVNALLLGDSALYLCASNYGTEGNTIYFGEGSWLTVV.